A selection of T cell receptor beta chains follows, all from one sample in a study of T-cell reconstitution after alpha-beta-depleted transplantation in children. Using its own MiXCR run on the PCR reads, TCRdb lists one record per CDR3 protein. This repertoire shows around 600,000 distinct CDR3 sequences, approximately 16% found once; its top ten account for approximately 1%. The specimen comprised PBMCs from the stem cell graft donor, sampled from the stem cell graft. Every receptor here comes from a human donor who donated a stem cell graft to a child with acute myeloid leukemia. Each CDR3 is given with its conserved first and last residue. Each record gives: clone size, D gene, V gene, J gene, CDR3 protein, CDR3 DNA. A D gene is named only where the DNA matches it firmly. A row's size may be missing; if present it is once, few, many or a size class.

clone size: -
D gene: TRBD2
V gene: TRBV27
J gene: TRBJ2-1
CDR3 protein: CASSSHHRSGGQEQFF
CDR3 DNA: TGTGCCAGCAGTTCCCACCATAGGAGCGGGGGCCAAGAGCAGTTCTTC

clone size: -
D gene: TRBD1
V gene: TRBV20-1
J gene: TRBJ2-3
CDR3 protein: CSAETGMDADTQYF
CDR3 DNA: TGCAGTGCGGAGACAGGGATGGACGCTGATACGCAGTATTTT

clone size: many
D gene: -
V gene: TRBV20-1
J gene: TRBJ1-2
CDR3 protein: CSARTPTNYGYTF
CDR3 DNA: TGCAGTGCTAGAACACCTACTAACTATGGCTACACCTTC

clone size: -
D gene: -
V gene: TRBV5-1
J gene: TRBJ1-3
CDR3 protein: CASSYQGPSSGNTIYF
CDR3 DNA: TGCGCCAGCAGCTACCAGGGGCCTTCCTCTGGAAACACCATATATTTT

clone size: many
D gene: -
V gene: TRBV6-6
J gene: TRBJ1-1
CDR3 protein: CASSYSVRVGAFF
CDR3 DNA: TGTGCCAGCAGTTACTCGGTTAGGGTCGGAGCTTTCTTT

clone size: many
D gene: -
V gene: TRBV28
J gene: TRBJ1-2
CDR3 protein: CASSPLTGSYGYTF
CDR3 DNA: TGTGCCAGCAGCCCCTTGACAGGTTCCTATGGCTACACCTTC

clone size: -
D gene: -
V gene: TRBV10-1
J gene: TRBJ2-7
CDR3 protein: CASSDMSPNYEQYF
CDR3 DNA: TGCGCCAGCAGTGATATGAGTCCCAACTACGAGCAGTACTTC

clone size: -
D gene: TRBD1
V gene: TRBV29-1
J gene: TRBJ1-2
CDR3 protein: CSVEGQNYGYTF
CDR3 DNA: TGCAGCGTTGAGGGACAGAACTATGGCTACACCTTC

clone size: -
D gene: -
V gene: TRBV12-3/TRBV12-4
J gene: TRBJ2-6
CDR3 protein: CASRQVGANVLTF
CDR3 DNA: TGTGCCAGCAGGCAGGTTGGGGCCAACGTCCTGACTTTC

clone size: many
D gene: -
V gene: TRBV6-5
J gene: TRBJ1-2
CDR3 protein: CASSRGDGYTF
CDR3 DNA: TGTGCCAGCAGTAGGGGAGATGGCTACACCTTC

clone size: -
D gene: -
V gene: TRBV5-1
J gene: TRBJ1-2
CDR3 protein: CASSLNPGSGGYTF
CDR3 DNA: TGCGCCAGCAGCTTGAATCCGGGCAGTGGTGGCTACACCTTC

clone size: -
D gene: -
V gene: TRBV15
J gene: TRBJ2-7
CDR3 protein: CATSRAGRESGYEQYF
CDR3 DNA: TGTGCCACCAGCAGAGCAGGTCGGGAGAGTGGCTACGAGCAGTACTTC

clone size: many
D gene: -
V gene: TRBV20-1
J gene: TRBJ2-7
CDR3 protein: CSARDRWFVGGPSYEQYF
CDR3 DNA: TGCAGTGCTAGAGATAGGTGGTTTGTAGGGGGACCCTCCTACGAGCAGTACTTC

clone size: many
D gene: TRBD1
V gene: TRBV20-1
J gene: TRBJ1-3
CDR3 protein: CSANTGGNTIYF
CDR3 DNA: TGCAGTGCCAACACAGGGGGCAACACCATATATTTT

clone size: once
D gene: -
V gene: TRBV4-2
J gene: TRBJ1-1
CDR3 protein: CASSQGTVSEAFF
CDR3 DNA: TGTGCCAGCAGCCAAGGGACAGTGTCCGAAGCTTTCTTT

clone size: many
D gene: TRBD2
V gene: TRBV20-1
J gene: TRBJ2-1
CDR3 protein: CSARGGGNEQFF
CDR3 DNA: TGCAGTGCTAGAGGGGGAGGGAATGAGCAGTTCTTC

clone size: -
D gene: TRBD1
V gene: TRBV5-1
J gene: TRBJ2-5
CDR3 protein: CASSWTGFQETQYF
CDR3 DNA: TGCGCCAGCAGCTGGACAGGATTCCAAGAGACCCAGTACTTC

clone size: few
D gene: TRBD1
V gene: TRBV4-1
J gene: TRBJ1-5
CDR3 protein: CASSQGAGQGNQPQHF
CDR3 DNA: TGCGCCAGCAGCCAGGGGGCGGGACAGGGGAACCAGCCCCAGCATTTT

clone size: -
D gene: -
V gene: TRBV6-5
J gene: TRBJ1-1
CDR3 protein: CASSYSPPGWDTEAFF
CDR3 DNA: TGTGCCAGCAGTTACTCCCCACCGGGTTGGGACACTGAAGCTTTCTTT

clone size: many
D gene: TRBD1
V gene: TRBV20-1
J gene: TRBJ1-6
CDR3 protein: CSADRGRNSPLHF
CDR3 DNA: TGCAGTGCGGACAGGGGTAGGAACTCACCCCTCCACTTT

clone size: many
D gene: -
V gene: TRBV10-3
J gene: TRBJ1-2
CDR3 protein: CAISDRSYNYGYTF
CDR3 DNA: TGTGCCATCAGTGACCGTTCCTATAACTATGGCTACACCTTC

clone size: few
D gene: -
V gene: TRBV27
J gene: TRBJ1-1
CDR3 protein: CASNFLGGANTEAFF
CDR3 DNA: TGTGCCAGCAACTTTTTGGGAGGGGCTAACACTGAAGCTTTCTTT

clone size: many
D gene: -
V gene: TRBV29-1
J gene: TRBJ2-7
CDR3 protein: CSAEFLPGYEQYF
CDR3 DNA: TGCAGCGCAGAGTTTCTTCCGGGCTACGAGCAGTACTTC

clone size: many
D gene: -
V gene: TRBV29-1
J gene: TRBJ1-6
CDR3 protein: CSVGTVPNSPLHF
CDR3 DNA: TGCAGCGTTGGGACGGTGCCTAATTCACCCCTCCACTTT

clone size: many
D gene: TRBD2
V gene: TRBV29-1
J gene: TRBJ2-3
CDR3 protein: CSVAGGRTDTQYF
CDR3 DNA: TGCAGCGTTGCGGGGGGGCGCACAGATACGCAGTATTTT

clone size: many
D gene: TRBD2
V gene: TRBV5-4
J gene: TRBJ2-5
CDR3 protein: CASTQGLAGEETQYF
CDR3 DNA: TGTGCCAGCACCCAAGGTCTAGCGGGCGAAGAGACCCAGTACTTC

clone size: -
D gene: -
V gene: TRBV11-2
J gene: TRBJ2-6
CDR3 protein: CASSFLGAGANVLTF
CDR3 DNA: TGTGCCAGCAGCTTTCTCGGAGCTGGGGCCAACGTCCTGACTTTC

clone size: -
D gene: TRBD2
V gene: TRBV3-1
J gene: TRBJ2-1
CDR3 protein: CASSTGLALSYNEQFF
CDR3 DNA: TGTGCCAGCAGCACAGGACTAGCGCTCTCCTACAATGAGCAGTTCTTC

clone size: few
D gene: -
V gene: TRBV11-2
J gene: TRBJ1-6
CDR3 protein: CASSSRTNSPLHF
CDR3 DNA: TGTGCCAGCAGCTCGCGGACCAATTCACCCCTCCACTTT

clone size: -
D gene: -
V gene: TRBV24-1
J gene: TRBJ1-5
CDR3 protein: CATSDRVNQPQHF
CDR3 DNA: TGTGCCACCAGTGATCGGGTTAATCAGCCCCAGCATTTT

clone size: many
D gene: -
V gene: TRBV20-1
J gene: TRBJ1-1
CDR3 protein: CSAREIGTEAFF
CDR3 DNA: TGCAGTGCTAGAGAAATTGGGACTGAAGCTTTCTTT

clone size: -
D gene: -
V gene: TRBV25-1
J gene: TRBJ1-4
CDR3 protein: CASSEYKGLGEKLFF
CDR3 DNA: TGTGCCAGCAGTGAATATAAGGGGTTGGGTGAAAAACTGTTTTTT

clone size: many
D gene: TRBD1
V gene: TRBV7-2
J gene: TRBJ1-2
CDR3 protein: CASSLAGQDGYTF
CDR3 DNA: TGTGCCAGCAGCTTGGCAGGACAGGATGGCTACACCTTC

clone size: many
D gene: -
V gene: TRBV7-2
J gene: TRBJ1-1
CDR3 protein: CASSLRAAAFF
CDR3 DNA: TGTGCCAGCAGCTTAAGGGCAGCGGCTTTCTTT

clone size: many
D gene: -
V gene: TRBV20-1
J gene: TRBJ1-5
CDR3 protein: CSARLRNSNQPQHF
CDR3 DNA: TGCAGTGCTAGGCTCAGAAATAGCAATCAGCCCCAGCATTTT

clone size: few
D gene: -
V gene: TRBV5-6
J gene: TRBJ2-5
CDR3 protein: CASTDTQETQYF
CDR3 DNA: TGTGCCAGCACCGACACTCAAGAGACCCAGTACTTC

clone size: many
D gene: TRBD1
V gene: TRBV20-1
J gene: TRBJ1-1
CDR3 protein: CSAGDRVNTEAFF
CDR3 DNA: TGCAGTGCTGGGGACAGGGTGAACACTGAAGCTTTCTTT

clone size: -
D gene: TRBD1
V gene: TRBV30
J gene: TRBJ1-5
CDR3 protein: CAWSIQGGHQPQHF
CDR3 DNA: TGTGCCTGGAGTATACAGGGGGGACATCAGCCCCAGCATTTT

clone size: -
D gene: TRBD1
V gene: TRBV20-1
J gene: TRBJ2-3
CDR3 protein: CSAREPVGQGVPDTQYF
CDR3 DNA: TGCAGTGCTAGAGAGCCCGTTGGGCAGGGGGTCCCAGATACGCAGTATTTT

clone size: -
D gene: -
V gene: TRBV7-2
J gene: TRBJ1-2
CDR3 protein: CASSSTGWNYGYTF
CDR3 DNA: TGTGCCAGCAGTTCGACAGGTTGGAACTATGGCTACACCTTC

clone size: -
D gene: TRBD1
V gene: TRBV28
J gene: TRBJ2-3
CDR3 protein: CASSFQGGADTQYF
CDR3 DNA: TGTGCCAGCAGTTTTCAAGGGGGCGCGGATACGCAGTATTTT

clone size: many
D gene: TRBD1
V gene: TRBV29-1
J gene: TRBJ1-5
CDR3 protein: CSVAIGTGNSNQPQHF
CDR3 DNA: TGCAGCGTTGCGATAGGGACAGGAAATAGCAATCAGCCCCAGCATTTT

clone size: few
D gene: TRBD2
V gene: TRBV5-1
J gene: TRBJ2-5
CDR3 protein: CASSPGGLAGGTEKTQYF
CDR3 DNA: TGCGCCAGCAGCCCCGGGGGACTAGCGGGGGGCACGGAGAAGACCCAGTACTTC

clone size: -
D gene: -
V gene: TRBV4-3
J gene: TRBJ1-1
CDR3 protein: CASSQEVLGLNTEAFF
CDR3 DNA: TGCGCCAGCAGCCAAGAGGTCTTGGGCTTGAACACTGAAGCTTTCTTT

clone size: many
D gene: TRBD1
V gene: TRBV5-1
J gene: TRBJ2-4
CDR3 protein: CASSLGPGQGRDIQYF
CDR3 DNA: TGCGCCAGCAGCTTGGGGCCGGGACAGGGTCGGGACATTCAGTACTTC

clone size: -
D gene: TRBD1
V gene: TRBV7-8
J gene: TRBJ1-5
CDR3 protein: CASSLGGTGALLGQPQHF
CDR3 DNA: TGTGCCAGCAGCTTAGGGGGGACAGGGGCCCTGCTCGGTCAGCCCCAGCATTTT

clone size: few
D gene: TRBD2
V gene: TRBV5-1
J gene: TRBJ2-5
CDR3 protein: CASSFLLAETDQETQYF
CDR3 DNA: TGCGCCAGCAGCTTCCTTCTAGCGGAAACCGATCAAGAGACCCAGTACTTC

clone size: few
D gene: -
V gene: TRBV11-2
J gene: TRBJ1-1
CDR3 protein: CASSLGRGWTEAFF
CDR3 DNA: TGTGCCAGCAGCTTAGGGAGGGGATGGACTGAAGCTTTCTTT

clone size: many
D gene: -
V gene: TRBV29-1
J gene: TRBJ1-1
CDR3 protein: CSVEDVVSGAGRDEAFF
CDR3 DNA: TGCAGCGTTGAAGATGTAGTGTCGGGGGCCGGCCGGGATGAAGCTTTCTTT

clone size: -
D gene: -
V gene: TRBV16
J gene: TRBJ2-5
CDR3 protein: CASSDGHGGETQYF
CDR3 DNA: TGTGCCAGCAGCGACGGTCATGGGGGAGAGACCCAGTACTTC

clone size: -
D gene: -
V gene: TRBV7-9
J gene: TRBJ2-7
CDR3 protein: CASSNYRERYEQYF
CDR3 DNA: TGTGCCAGCAGCAACTACAGGGAACGCTACGAGCAGTACTTC

clone size: -
D gene: TRBD2
V gene: TRBV7-9
J gene: TRBJ2-5
CDR3 protein: CASSLGLAGAEETQYF
CDR3 DNA: TGTGCCAGCAGCCTTGGACTAGCGGGGGCTGAGGAGACCCAGTACTTC

clone size: -
D gene: TRBD1
V gene: TRBV27
J gene: TRBJ1-2
CDR3 protein: CASTRTGRDYGYTF
CDR3 DNA: TGTGCCAGCACCAGGACAGGGCGAGACTATGGCTACACCTTC

clone size: many
D gene: -
V gene: TRBV12-3/TRBV12-4
J gene: TRBJ2-3
CDR3 protein: CASSFSGHTQYF
CDR3 DNA: TGTGCCAGCAGTTTCTCGGGACATACGCAGTATTTT

clone size: many
D gene: TRBD1
V gene: TRBV27
J gene: TRBJ2-7
CDR3 protein: CASSSTGAREQYF
CDR3 DNA: TGTGCCAGCAGCTCTACAGGGGCGCGTGAGCAGTACTTC

clone size: many
D gene: TRBD1
V gene: TRBV12-3/TRBV12-4
J gene: TRBJ1-3
CDR3 protein: CASRGNRGVTGNTIYF
CDR3 DNA: TGTGCCAGCAGGGGAAACAGGGGAGTAACTGGAAACACCATATATTTT

clone size: -
D gene: -
V gene: TRBV6-2/TRBV6-3
J gene: TRBJ2-1
CDR3 protein: CASKEMRAGNEQFF
CDR3 DNA: TGTGCCAGCAAGGAAATGAGGGCCGGCAATGAGCAGTTCTTC

clone size: -
D gene: -
V gene: TRBV4-3
J gene: TRBJ2-7
CDR3 protein: CASSQEVAISYEQYF
CDR3 DNA: TGCGCCAGCAGCCAAGAGGTGGCCATCTCCTACGAGCAGTACTTC

clone size: many
D gene: -
V gene: TRBV20-1
J gene: TRBJ2-5
CDR3 protein: CSAPLRAIKETQYF
CDR3 DNA: TGCAGTGCACCATTGAGGGCCATAAAGGAGACCCAGTACTTC